This T cell receptor beta chain was sequenced in a study of post-analysis software for immune sequencing data. Germline V gene lookup returns CDR1 DFQATT and CDR2 SNEGSKA (reference sequence). This CDR3 spans 13 amino acids. Trimming took 7 bases from V and 4 from J, leaving 15 bases between them. In the case of this clonotype: The antigen is undetermined.

Tagging with unique molecular identifiers was a feature of the TCR beta cDNA libraries. With about 0.95 to 10 million T cells as the source, roughly 0.5 million cDNA molecules resulted. One entry per CDR3 protein, called by TCRdb with MiXCR from the PCR reads. The table includes about 770,000 distinct CDR3 sequences, just over 45% detected once. Study-wide findings and caveats: Among five TRBV segments more frequent in patients than controls were TRBV5-6, TRBV5-1 and TRBV20-1.

The chain couples TRBV20-1 to TRBJ2-3, with D possibly TRBD2 on 5 matching bases. This TCR was sampled from a girl aged 10 to 17 with multiple sclerosis. The source material was blood. The CDR3 DNA sequence: TGCAGTGTGGGGAGTCGTTCCGCAGATACGCAGTATTTT. Protein sequence: CSVGSRSADTQYF.